A single sample is the source of the 17 T cell receptor beta chains below, sequenced in a study of human T cells and chemical hapten exposure (dated by TCRdb to the early 2020s). Library generation was performed with RACE. The sequencer listed for this sample is NextSeq 500. The raw public reads went through TCRdb reprocessing: fastp at Q25, MiXCR clone calling, in-frame beta chains kept. All rows with the same CDR3 protein become a single entry with the most common DNA and genes. This sample is represented by roughly 80,000 distinct CDR3 sequences; 8.5% to 10% of them were singletons. The biggest ten clones account for roughly 1.6% of the sample. Interpreted using the paper, the time point label stands for: healthy volunteer bleed at 6 weeks. Total RNA was extracted from unfractionated whole blood collected in Tempus Blood RNA tubes. The sequenced sample consisted of whole blood. The receptors were sampled from a female donor in good health. Some clones in this sample may be carry-over from other donors' samples.

This clonotype was observed at least ten times. This chain connects TRBV20-1 to TRBJ1-1, with a weak D call TRBD1 (6 bases). Germline loops: CDR1 DFQATT, CDR2 SNEGSKA (reference sequence). V was clipped by 5 bases and J by 2 bases, with 18 bases between them. The length of the CDR3 is 15 residues. The CDR3 sequence: CSAHPPRGLNTEAFF. DNA of the CDR3: TGCAGTGCTCATCCGCCCAGGGGACTAAACACTGAAGCTTTCTTT.

This clonotype was seen a handful of times. CDR3 DNA: TGTGCCAGTAGTATAGACCCGTGTAAAAAGAACACTGAAGCTTTCTTT. Its translation is CASSIDPCKKNTEAFF. V gene TRBV19 combines with J gene TRBJ1-1; D ambiguous. The CDR3 has 16 amino acids. In germline, CDR1 is LNHDA, CDR2 SQIVND (reference sequence). V shed 0 bases and J shed 1 base, with 12 bases lying between them.

This clonotype was found many times. The chain is built from TRBV6-5 and TRBJ2-3, with D hard to call. Trimming shortened V by 8 bases and J by 1 base, and 13 bases separated the two germline ends. Germline lookup yields CDR1 MNHEY and CDR2 SVGAGI. This CDR3 contains 14 residues. The CDR3 sequence is CASRLVDRTDTQYF. The CDR3 coding sequence is TGTGCCAGCCGGTTGGTCGACCGCACAGATACGCAGTATTTT.

This chain uses TRBV6-5 with TRBJ1-2; a weak D match, TRBD1 (5 bases). This CDR3 is built from 13 residues. V was clipped by 2 bases and J by 6 bases, with 10 bases between them. CDR1 is MNHEY and CDR2 is SVGAGI in the germline V gene. This CDR3 reads CASSYRKGNGYTF. The DNA for the CDR3 is TGTGCCAGCAGTTACAGGAAGGGGAATGGCTACACCTTC.

The chain is built from TRBV15 and TRBJ2-7; possible D gene TRBD1, 6 bases. Germline V lookup: CDR1 LNHNV, CDR2 YYDKDF (reference sequence). V dropped 0 bases and J dropped 3 bases, with 15 bases sitting between them. This CDR3 contains 16 residues. CDR3 bases: TGTGCCACCAGCAGAGATGGAACAGGGAAGATCTACGAGCAGTACTTC. It is translated as CATSRDGTGKIYEQYF.

This chain connects TRBV29-1 to TRBJ2-7, with unresolved D. This CDR3 spans 11 amino acids. Germline values: CDR1 SQVTM, CDR2 ANQGSEA. V lost 1 base to trimming and J lost 4 bases, with 5 bases between them. CDR3 region: CSVEGEYEQYF. The CDR3 DNA reads as TGCAGCGTTGAAGGGGAATACGAGCAGTACTTC.

The table lists this clonotype with many counts. V is TRBV20-1 and J is TRBJ1-1; D call uncertain. Germline values: CDR1 DFQATT, CDR2 SNEGSKA (reference sequence). Trimming took 3 bases from V and 1 from J, leaving 12 bases between them. The CDR3 covers 14 residues. CDR3 DNA: TGCAGTGCTAGTCGGGAGGATCCGAACACTGAAGCTTTCTTT. Amino acid sequence: CSASREDPNTEAFF.

This clonotype appeared many times. V and J are TRBV12-3 or TRBV12-4 and TRBJ2-1; TRBD2 aligns across 15 bases. This CDR3 region has 16 residues. The V segment lost 6 bases and the J segment 7 bases; nucleotides outside the gene matches: 7. Here the CDR3 reads CASSPGTSGGRNEQFF. CDR3 nucleotides: TGTGCCAGCAGCCCGGGGACTAGCGGGGGGAGGAATGAGCAGTTCTTC.

This clonotype was seen many times. V and J are TRBV24-1 and TRBJ2-1; D gene unclear. The V gene's germline CDR1 is KGHDR and CDR2 SFDVKD. Between the trimmed V and J ends, which lost 0 bases and 6 bases, there was a span of 11 bases. The CDR3 runs 15 residues. In nucleotides, the CDR3 is TGTGCCACCAGTGATTTGGCGGCGGCCGCCAATGAGCAGTTCTTC. Its protein is CATSDLAAAANEQFF.

This clonotype was recorded at least ten times. The CDR3 loop is CASSQDLGLTGYEQYF. In DNA form, the CDR3 reads TGCGCCAGCAGCCAAGATTTGGGACTGACGGGCTACGAGCAGTACTTC. The chain links TRBV4-1 to TRBJ2-7, with D perhaps matching TRBD2 (6 bases). This CDR3 has 16 amino acids. CDR1 is MGHRA, CDR2 YSYEKL, per germline. Trimming removed 0 bases from V and 3 bases from J, with 15 bases in between.

In its sample, this clonotype was seen a few times. The chain employs TRBV3-1 and TRBJ2-7; TRBD1 agrees at 7 bases. The CDR3 loop spans 14 amino acids. Per germline, CDR1 LGHDT and CDR2 YNNKEL (reference sequence). The V gene end was trimmed by 5 bases and the J gene end by 2 bases; junction bases not matched to a gene: 6. The CDR3 DNA reads as TGTGCCAGCAGCAGAGGGACAGCCGCCTACGAGCAGTACTTC. It yields the protein CASSRGTAAYEQYF.

This clonotype showed up many times. The V call is TRBV5-1, the J call TRBJ2-1; 7 positions agree with TRBD2. The V segment lost 2 bases and the J segment 14 bases; nucleotides outside the gene matches: 4. Germline V gene lookup returns CDR1 SGHRS and CDR2 YFSETQ. The CDR3 length is 11 residues. The CDR3 here is CASSFAGVEFF. CDR3 bases: TGCGCCAGCAGCTTCGCGGGGGTGGAGTTCTTC. Full variable domain (missing parts from reference TRBV5-1 and TRBJ2-1): KAGVTQTPRYLIKTRGQQVTLSCSPISGHRSVSWYQQTPGQGLQFLFEYFSETQRNKGNFPGRFSGRQFSNSRSEMNVSTLELGDSALYLCASSFAGVEFFGPGTRLTVL.

This clonotype was recorded a few times. This chain joins TRBV7-8 and TRBJ2-6; D gene ambiguous. With 0 bases removed from V and 2 bases from J, the gap between germline ends came to 17 bases. Germline CDR1 SGHVS, CDR2 FQNEAQ. The CDR3 sequence is 19 residues long. The CDR3 DNA sequence: TGTGCCAGCAGCTTAGCTGGGGTCAGGAAAAGCACTGGGGCCAACGTCCTGACTTTC. This encodes CASSLAGVRKSTGANVLTF.

This clonotype occurred many times. The chain joins TRBV21-1 to TRBJ1-2; the table's D call of TRBD1 was not tested on the DNA. TRBV21-1 is reported as a pseudogene. This CDR3 is 15 amino acids long. DNA for the CDR3: TGTGCCAGCAGCCCAGCCGGACAGGGCGACTATGGCTACACCTTC. This encodes CASSPAGQGDYGYTF.

This clonotype was found a few times. The CDR3 DNA sequence: TGTGCCAGCAGTGCGGACACGTACCAAGAGACCCAGTACTTC. Its translation is CASSADTYQETQYF. The chain has TRBV6-1 and TRBJ2-5; a possible D gene is TRBD1 (5 bases). Germline values: CDR1 MNHNS, CDR2 SASEGT. This CDR3 is 14 amino acids long. Trimming cost V 4 bases and J 0 bases, with 9 bases left between them.

This clonotype was picked up a small number of times. The chain recombines TRBV28 with TRBJ1-1, with D hard to call. The CDR3 is made up of 11 amino acids. Deletions cut 3 bases from V and 8 bases from J, with 7 bases between. Germline CDR1 reads MDHEN; CDR2 reads SYDVKM. CDR3 residues: CASSFGPEAFF. DNA for the CDR3: TGTGCCAGCAGTTTTGGCCCGGAAGCTTTCTTT.

The rearrangement links TRBV7-8 to TRBJ2-7; D is perhaps TRBD1 or TRBD2 (5 bases each). CDR3 length: 16 amino acids. Trimming left V 2 bases short and J 2 bases short, with 16 bases between. From germline, CDR1 is SGHVS and CDR2 FQNEAQ. The CDR3 bases are TGTGCCAGCAGCTTAACGCCCGAGGGCAGGGCCTACGAGCAGTACTTC. This codes for CASSLTPEGRAYEQYF.